This TCR beta chain stems from a study of tumor-infiltrating lymphocytes in localized non-small cell lung cancer. Notes on the study in general: Available tissue quantity limited TCR sequencing to a patient subset. Different pieces of the same tissue went to different assays, confounding technical variation with intratumor heterogeneity. Tumor T-cell fraction was not associated with recurrence-free survival.

A note on this clone: Antigen: not known.

Assay: immunoSEQ multiplex PCR; the TCRdb copy retains only in-frame clones and omits some. This sample has roughly 9,000 clones, with roughly 80% found just once. The CDR3 is 14 residues long. Germline V gives CDR1 SNHLY, CDR2 FYNNEI. V lost 7 bases and J lost 7, with 16 bases in between. The rearrangement joins TRBV2 to TRBJ1-4; perhaps TRBD1 as D (5 bases). The source of this sequence is a human donor with non-small cell lung cancer. Sequencing input: lung tumor tissue. CDR3 nucleotide sequence: TGTGCCAGCACCCTGGGAGGGGAGGTTGAAAAACTGTTTTTT. As protein: CASTLGGEVEKLFF. Using reference TRBV2 and TRBJ1-4 for the parts outside the CDR3, the full variable domain is EPEVTQTPSHQVTQMGQEVILRCVPISNHLYFYWYRQILGQKVEFLVSFYNNEISEKSEIFDDQFSVERPDGSNFTLKIRSTKLEDSAMYFCASTLGGEVEKLFFGSGTQLSVL.